Each of the 23 T cell receptor beta chains below was sequenced from the same sample in a study of vaccination and CD4 T cells after COVID-19. Their antigens remain unidentified. Cultured CD4+ T cell DNA was sequenced using the Oncomine TCR Beta short-read assay. TCRdb redid the calling of the PCR reads with MiXCR, one entry per CDR3 protein. Found here are about 5,900 distinct CDR3 sequences, around 56% of them singletons; the top ten hold roughly a fifth. Indicated treatment: approximately nine-day PBMC culture with coronavirus spike peptide pools or control peptides (ViraFEST assay). Sequences were obtained from CD4+ T cells from blood, cultured in vitro. The receptors here all came from a human donor who had recovered from COVID-19.

This rearrangement joins TRBV19 to TRBJ1-3; 9 positions agree with TRBD1. V lost 6 bases and J lost 11; bases outside the gene matches: 8. The CDR3 runs 13 residues. CDR1 is LNHDA and CDR2 is SQIVND in the germline V gene (reference sequence). The CDR3 loop is CASSPDRGSAIYF. CDR3 sequence (DNA): TGTGCCAGTAGCCCGGACAGGGGCTCCGCCATATATTTT. The whole variable domain, filled in from reference TRBV19 and TRBJ1-3, reads DGGITQSPKYLFRKEGQNVTLSCEQNLNHDAMYWYRQDPGQGLRLIYYSQIVNDFQKGDIAEGYSVSREKKESFPLTVTSAQKNPTAFYLCASSPDRGSAIYFGEGSWLTVV.

This chain joins TRBV15 and TRBJ1-3; TRBD1 might be the D (5 bases). Germline CDR1 is LNHNV and CDR2 is YYDKDF (reference sequence). Trimming left V 8 bases short and J 0 bases short, with 5 bases between. The CDR3 spans 12 residues. The CDR3 sequence is CATGASGNTIYF. The DNA for the CDR3 is TGTGCCACCGGGGCCTCTGGAAACACCATATATTTT.

V gene TRBV6-1 combines with J gene TRBJ2-1, with D possibly matching TRBD1 (5 bases). The CDR3 extends over 11 amino acids. The V gene's germline CDR1 is MNHNS and CDR2 SASEGT. Trimming left V 6 bases short and J 7 bases short, with 7 bases between. The CDR3: CASSSGNEQFF. The CDR3, as DNA: TGTGCCAGCAGCTCAGGGAATGAGCAGTTCTTC.

The chain has TRBV19 and TRBJ2-7; 11 bases fit TRBD1. Per the germline V gene, CDR1 is LNHDA and CDR2 is SQIVND (reference sequence). V lost 3 bases to trimming and J lost 6 bases; unmatched junction nucleotides: 10. The CDR3 spans 16 residues. Here the CDR3 reads CASSIAPGQGVSEQYF. CDR3 bases: TGTGCCAGTAGTATTGCACCGGGACAGGGGGTATCCGAGCAGTACTTC. Looking up the rest from reference TRBV19 and TRBJ2-7 gives the full variable domain: DGGITQSPKYLFRKEGQNVTLSCEQNLNHDAMYWYRQDPGQGLRLIYYSQIVNDFQKGDIAEGYSVSREKKESFPLTVTSAQKNPTAFYLCASSIAPGQGVSEQYFGPGTRLTVT.

The J gene is TRBJ1-2, the V gene TRBV6-5; no reliable D call. The germline V gene has CDR1 MNHEY and CDR2 SVGAGI. Deletions cut 0 bases from V and 4 bases from J, with 9 bases between. The CDR3 loop spans 14 amino acids. CDR3 coding DNA: TGTGCCAGCAGTTACTCGAGAACAGCCTATGGCTACACCTTC. As protein: CASSYSRTAYGYTF.

The chain uses TRBV10-3 and TRBJ2-5; TRBD1 matches at 9 bases. The CDR3 runs to 14 residues. Germline CDR1 is ENHRY and CDR2 is SYGVKD. With V trimmed by 4 bases and J by 2 bases, 2 bases remained unmatched. CDR3 region: CAISGGTGQETQYF. The CDR3 coding sequence is TGTGCCATCAGTGGAGGGACAGGGCAAGAGACCCAGTACTTC.

The rearrangement uses TRBV7-3 and TRBJ2-1, with TRBD2 matching 9 bases. The CDR3 runs 14 residues. V lost 4 bases to trimming and J lost 8 bases; unmatched junction nucleotides: 6. Looked up from germline, CDR1 is SGHTA and CDR2 is FQGTGA. The CDR3 DNA is TGTGCCAGCAGCTCCGGACTAGCGTCCGATGAGCAGTTCTTC. Amino acid sequence: CASSSGLASDEQFF.

The V gene is TRBV19, the J gene TRBJ1-1; 7 positions agree with TRBD1. The J segment lost 0 bases and the V segment lost 4 bases, leaving 5 bases of the junction unmatched. This CDR3 contains 15 residues. The germline V gene has CDR1 LNHDA and CDR2 SQIVND (reference sequence). For the CDR3, the DNA is TGTGCCAGTAGTACAGGGGGGATCTTGAACACTGAAGCTTTCTTT. Protein product: CASSTGGILNTEAFF.

The rearrangement joins TRBV6-1 to TRBJ1-2; the match to TRBD1 covers 7 bases. Trimming took 2 bases from V and 4 from J; bases not matched to a gene: 4. Germline V gene sequence: CDR1 MNHNS, CDR2 SASEGT. This CDR3 has 14 residues. In nucleotides, the CDR3 is TGTGCCAGCAGTGAACTGGGACAGTTCTATGGCTACACCTTC. It translates to CASSELGQFYGYTF.

This clonotype occurred a few times. CDR3 amino acids: CASSEGGTGELFF. The CDR3 nucleotides are TGTGCCAGCAGTGAAGGCGGGACCGGGGAGCTGTTTTTT. V is TRBV2 and J is TRBJ2-2, with D possibly matching TRBD2 (5 bases). The germline CDR1 and CDR2 sequences are SNHLY and FYNNEI. This CDR3 spans 13 amino acids. Trimming took off 1 base at V and 5 bases at J, with 5 bases between the two ends. Drawing the rest from reference TRBV2 and TRBJ2-2, the complete variable domain is EPEVTQTPSHQVTQMGQEVILRCVPISNHLYFYWYRQILGQKVEFLVSFYNNEISEKSEIFDDQFSVERPDGSNFTLKIRSTKLEDSAMYFCASSEGGTGELFFGEGSRLTVL.

This clonotype is a singleton in its sample. The chain employs TRBV28 and TRBJ1-5; D is uncertain. V dropped 7 bases and J dropped 2 bases, with 9 bases sitting between them. The germline CDR1 and CDR2 sequences are MDHEN and SYDVKM. The CDR3 has 13 amino acids. CDR3 loop: CASTDGGNQPQHF. Written as DNA, the CDR3 is TGTGCCAGCACAGATGGGGGCAATCAGCCCCAGCATTTT.

J is TRBJ2-5 and V is TRBV20-1; the D is unclear. Germline CDR1 is DFQATT and CDR2 is SNEGSKA (reference sequence). The CDR3 loop spans 11 amino acids. Trimming removed 1 base from V and 4 bases from J, with 4 bases in between. CDR3 residues: CSARGLETQYF. The CDR3, as DNA: TGCAGTGCTAGAGGTCTAGAGACCCAGTACTTC.

The rearrangement joins TRBV20-1 to TRBJ1-5; perhaps TRBD1 as D (6 bases). The CDR3 covers 13 residues. The V gene's germline CDR1 is DFQATT and CDR2 SNEGSKA (reference sequence). V lost 8 bases and J 6 bases, leaving 17 bases between the germline ends. CDR3 sequence reads: CSTQRGAGQPQHF. CDR3 nucleotide sequence: TGCAGTACCCAGCGGGGGGCCGGTCAGCCCCAGCATTTT.

This chain connects TRBV28 to TRBJ1-3; D perhaps matches TRBD1 (5 bases). This CDR3 is built from 16 residues. CDR1 is MDHEN and CDR2 is SYDVKM in the germline V gene. Trimming pared 1 base from V and 2 bases from J, leaving 12 bases between. The CDR3 reads CASSLSGQTTGNTIYF. The DNA of the CDR3 is TGTGCCAGCAGTTTATCCGGACAAACCACTGGAAACACCATATATTTT.

CDR3 bases: TGTGCCAGTAGTATTACCGAGGGTTCCAGGACGCAGTATTTT. Residues: CASSITEGSRTQYF. The chain uses TRBV19 and TRBJ2-3; D may be TRBD2 (5 bases). V was clipped by 3 bases and J by 9 bases, with 16 bases between them. Germline V lookup: CDR1 LNHDA, CDR2 SQIVND (reference sequence). CDR3 length: 14 residues.

This chain's CDR3 is CSARYPGQEEAFF. CDR3 coding DNA: TGCAGTGCTAGGTATCCGGGACAGGAGGAAGCTTTCTTT. The V gene is TRBV20-1, the J gene TRBJ1-1; 8 bases line up with TRBD1. Unmatched junction bases numbered 8, after V lost 3 bases and J lost 8 bases. Germline values: CDR1 DFQATT, CDR2 SNEGSKA (reference sequence). The CDR3 runs to 13 residues.

This chain links TRBV2 with TRBJ1-2; TRBD1 matches 11 bases. The CDR3 sequence is 15 residues long. The V gene's germline CDR1 is SNHLY and CDR2 FYNNEI. V lost 4 bases and J lost 2; bases outside the gene matches: 3. CDR3 amino acids: CASSARTGGNYGYTF. DNA of the CDR3: TGTGCCAGCAGTGCCAGGACAGGGGGCAACTATGGCTACACCTTC.

This sequence joins TRBV5-1 and TRBJ1-2; no reliable D call. The CDR3 consists of 13 residues. Trimming shortened V by 5 bases and J by 8 bases, and 16 bases separated the two germline ends. The germline CDR1 and CDR2 sequences are SGHRS and YFSETQ. For the CDR3, the DNA is TGCGCCAGCAGTCCCGAGTGGGCGGGGGGCTACACCTTC. Translation: CASSPEWAGGYTF.

The gene calls are TRBV4-1 and TRBJ1-2; perhaps TRBD1 as D (6 bases). The CDR3 is 17 amino acids. V was cut by 3 bases and J by 7 bases, with 24 bases left in between. The germline CDR1 and CDR2 sequences are MGHRA and YSYEKL. This CDR3 reads CASSQSLWDNSRGGYTF. CDR3 DNA sequence: TGCGCCAGCAGCCAGTCTTTATGGGACAACTCCCGTGGTGGCTACACCTTC.

This clonotype was observed once. The V call is TRBV6-1, the J call TRBJ1-6; D not certain. This CDR3 is built from 16 residues. Trimming left V 6 bases short and J 0 bases short, with 12 bases between. Germline values: CDR1 MNHNS, CDR2 SASEGT. CDR3 DNA sequence: TGTGCCAGCAGCAAAGGGTCAAGCTCCTATAATTCACCCCTCCACTTT. The encoded protein is CASSKGSSSYNSPLHF.

J is TRBJ1-6 and V is TRBV19; D is perhaps TRBD1 (5 bases). The CDR3 is 16 residues long. V dropped 0 bases and J dropped 8 bases, with 14 bases sitting between them. Looked up from germline, CDR1 is LNHDA and CDR2 is SQIVND (reference sequence). As DNA, the CDR3 is TGTGCCAGTAGTATAGAGATGCCCCGGGGGTATTCACCCCTCCACTTT. Its translation is CASSIEMPRGYSPLHF.

A note on this clonotype: The CDR3 does not close with the conserved phenylalanine or tryptophan, likely indicating a read error. This chain joins TRBV6-1 and TRBJ1-6; a weak D match, TRBD1 (5 bases). CDR1 is MNHNS and CDR2 is SASEGT in the germline V gene. The CDR3 runs to 15 residues. Trimming cost V 3 bases and J 5 bases, with 11 bases left between them. In nucleotides, the CDR3 is TGTGCCAGCAGTGAGGCGGGACCTCATAATTCACCCCTCCACTCT. This encodes CASSEAGPHNSPLHS.

The genes are TRBV7-9 and TRBJ1-1, with 7 bases aligning to TRBD1. Trimming removed 2 bases from V and 2 bases from J; junction bases left unmatched: 2. Germline-derived CDR1 and CDR2 are SEHNR and FQNEAQ (reference sequence). CDR3 length: 14 amino acids. The CDR3 sequence: CASSLSGGNTEAFF. CDR3 sequence (DNA): TGTGCCAGCAGCTTATCAGGGGGTAACACTGAAGCTTTCTTT.